The 25 T cell receptor beta chains reported below all come from one sample, sequenced in a study of blood T cell repertoires in COVID-19. Measured with immunoSEQ multiplex PCR; TCRdb has only the in-frame clones, and not every one. The sample has roughly 77,000 clones, roughly 85% seen once. Sequencing was done on a sample of peripheral blood. The receptors come from a man in his sixties with active or convalescent COVID-19.

This chain joins TRBV5-1 and TRBJ2-7; TRBD1 is a possible D gene (6 bases). There are 16 residues in the CDR3. Germline V gene sequence: CDR1 SGHRS, CDR2 YFSETQ. Trimming took 0 bases from V and 5 from J, leaving 18 bases between them. CDR3 loop: CASSLEGQPELDEQYF. DNA of the CDR3: TGCGCCAGCAGCTTGGAAGGACAGCCGGAACTGGACGAGCAGTACTTC.

This clone has a single count. The chain joins TRBV3-1 (or the pseudogene TRBV3-2) to TRBJ1-3; D is unresolved. The germline V and J ends were trimmed by 0 bases and 0 bases, with 9 bases remaining between them. The germline gives CDR1 LGHDT, CDR2 YNNKEL (reference sequence). CDR3 length equals 16 residues. The CDR3 loop is CASSQDSRLSGNTIYF. The CDR3 DNA reads as TGTGCCAGCAGCCAAGATTCCAGACTCTCTGGAAACACCATATATTTT.

The chain has TRBV19 and TRBJ2-7; D is perhaps TRBD2 (5 bases). The CDR3 length is 14 residues. The V end lost 5 bases, the J end lost 3 bases, and 14 bases lay between the germline ends. CDR1 is LNHDA and CDR2 is SQIVND in the germline V gene (reference sequence). The DNA of the CDR3 is TGTGCCAGTAGTGGCCGGGGTGGTAGCTACGAGCAGTACTTC. Amino acid sequence: CASSGRGGSYEQYF.

This rearrangement joins TRBV6-1 to TRBJ2-7; 7 nucleotides match TRBD1. V lost 6 bases and J lost 3; bases outside the gene matches: 8. CDR3 length: 14 amino acids. In germline, CDR1 is MNHNS, CDR2 SASEGT. CDR3: CASSLRQGLYEQYF. The CDR3 DNA is TGTGCCAGCAGCCTTCGACAGGGCCTCTACGAGCAGTACTTC.

J is TRBJ1-6 and V is TRBV7-9; TRBD1 might be the D (5 bases). The germline V gene has CDR1 SEHNR and CDR2 FQNEAQ (reference sequence). The germline V and J ends were trimmed by 4 bases and 8 bases, with 9 bases remaining between them. CDR3 size: 13 residues. The CDR3 protein is CASSSGYDSPLHF. CDR3 sequence (DNA): TGTGCCAGCAGCTCAGGGTACGATTCACCCCTCCACTTT.

This clone was recorded only once. The rearrangement joins TRBV5-4 to TRBJ2-1; unclear D gene. CDR3 length equals 12 residues. V shed 3 bases and J shed 8 bases, with 9 bases lying between them. Germline CDR1 reads SGHNT; CDR2 reads YYREEE (reference sequence). CDR3 sequence (DNA): TGTGCCAGCAGCTCCAGTTCCGATGAGCAGTTCTTC. Protein: CASSSSSDEQFF.

V usage is TRBV5-1 and J usage is TRBJ2-1, with TRBD2 identical over 11 bases. V lost 0 bases, J lost 13 bases, and 3 bases stayed unmatched. CDR3 length: 13 residues. CDR1 SGHRS and CDR2 YFSETQ come from the germline V gene. CDR3 sequence reads: CASSLGTSGGQFF. The CDR3 DNA reads TGCGCCAGCAGCTTGGGTACTAGCGGGGGACAGTTCTTC.

The DNA of the CDR3 is TGTGCCAGCAGCCTGGACAGTAGCACAGATACGCAGTATTTT. Translated, it gives CASSLDSSTDTQYF. V usage is TRBV2 and J usage is TRBJ2-3; possible D gene TRBD1, 6 bases. Trimming stripped 6 bases from V and 0 bases from J, with 10 bases between. This CDR3 has 14 residues. The germline CDR1 and CDR2 sequences are SNHLY and FYNNEI.

This clone was found once. V gene TRBV6-1 combines with J gene TRBJ2-1; 8 bases are a match to TRBD1. The V segment lost 5 bases and the J segment 4 bases; nucleotides outside the gene matches: 13. The CDR3 is made up of 17 amino acids. Germline V CDR1 and CDR2: MNHNS, SASEGT. DNA of the CDR3: TGTGCCAGCAGTAAAGACAGGGGTGGCCGATTTTACAATGAGCAGTTCTTC. It encodes CASSKDRGGRFYNEQFF.

This rearrangement joins TRBV7-2 to TRBJ2-7; 12 bases are shared with TRBD2. The CDR3 length is 18 residues. Trimming took 2 bases from V and 4 from J; bases not matched to a gene: 12. Per germline, CDR1 SGHTA and CDR2 FQGNSA. Here the CDR3 reads CASSLPLAGGHWEYEQYF. DNA for the CDR3: TGTGCCAGCAGCTTACCGCTAGCGGGGGGGCATTGGGAGTACGAGCAGTACTTC.

The CDR3 sequence: CASSRGQGGSGELFF. The CDR3 DNA sequence: TGTGCCAGCAGCCGGGGACAGGGGGGGTCCGGGGAGCTGTTTTTT. The rearrangement links TRBV7-7 to TRBJ2-2; 11 positions agree with TRBD1. The trim removed 5 bases at V and 6 bases at J, leaving 5 bases unmatched. CDR1 and CDR2 from the germline V gene are SSHAT and FNYEAQ (reference sequence). CDR3 size: 15 residues.

A single count supports this clone. The gene calls are TRBV11-2 and TRBJ2-3; D unresolved. Germline V gives CDR1 SGHAT, CDR2 FQNNGV. The CDR3 is 15 amino acids. Trimming cost V 0 bases and J 4 bases, with 11 bases left between them. The CDR3 here is CASSLERHAADTQYF. DNA of the CDR3: TGTGCCAGCAGCTTAGAGCGCCATGCGGCAGATACGCAGTATTTT.

This clone occurred a few times. The rearrangement links TRBV19 to TRBJ2-1; 13 bases are shared with TRBD2. After removal of 3 bases from V and 0 bases from J, the junction contained 8 bases not matched to a gene. The germline gives CDR1 LNHDA, CDR2 SQIVND (reference sequence). There are 19 residues in the CDR3. The DNA for the CDR3 is TGTGCCAGTAGTATTCCCAAACTAGCGGGGGGGCTCTCCTACAATGAGCAGTTCTTC. Translated: CASSIPKLAGGLSYNEQFF.

A remark on this clone: The same CDR3 arises from other DNA sequences in this sample as well. The chain recombines TRBV9 with TRBJ1-1; 11 bases are shared with TRBD1. The CDR3 loop spans 14 amino acids. The V and J ends lost 4 bases and 4 bases, in that order; junction bases with no gene match: 3. From germline, CDR1 is SGDLS and CDR2 YYNGEE. In nucleotides, the CDR3 is TGTGCCAGCAGCAGGACAGGGGGCGTCACTGAAGCTTTCTTT. It is translated as CASSRTGGVTEAFF.

This rearrangement joins TRBV19 to TRBJ1-3; TRBD1 matches 7 bases. The V segment lost 9 bases and the J segment 0 bases; nucleotides outside the gene matches: 5. The CDR3 spans 14 residues. Per the germline V gene, CDR1 is LNHDA and CDR2 is SQIVND (reference sequence). CDR3 in DNA: TGTGCCAGCGACAGGGCCGGCTCTGGAAACACCATATATTTT. Amino acids: CASDRAGSGNTIYF.

In DNA, the CDR3 is TGTGCCAGCAGCACCGGGACAGGACCCTTTCTAGCTTTCTTT. Translation: CASSTGTGPFLAFF. J is TRBJ1-1 and V is TRBV7-2; 8 bases fit TRBD1. From germline, CDR1 is SGHTA and CDR2 FQGNSA. V lost 5 bases, J lost 10 bases, and 12 bases stayed unmatched. The CDR3 runs 14 residues.

This chain connects TRBV2 to TRBJ1-4; D unresolved. Trimming stripped 11 bases from V and 3 bases from J, with 10 bases between. Germline values: CDR1 SNHLY, CDR2 FYNNEI. This CDR3 region has 12 residues. The CDR3 DNA sequence: TGTGCCGGGAAGCGGGCTAATGAAAAACTGTTTTTT. It translates to CAGKRANEKLFF.

V gene TRBV10-3 combines with J gene TRBJ2-7; 8 positions match TRBD2. CDR3 length: 16 amino acids. Germline values: CDR1 ENHRY, CDR2 SYGVKD. After removal of 2 bases from V and 2 bases from J, the junction contained 8 bases not matched to a gene. The CDR3 sequence: CAISEGRSGGPYEQYF. CDR3 in DNA: TGTGCCATCAGTGAGGGGAGGAGCGGGGGTCCCTACGAGCAGTACTTC.

This chain joins TRBV23-1 and TRBJ1-6; D remains unclear. TRBV23-1 is identified as an open reading frame with a role that is uncertain. The length of the CDR3 is 15 residues. V lost 2 bases to trimming and J lost 7 bases, with 12 bases between them. The CDR3 is CASSQPQKENSPLHF. The CDR3 DNA is TGCGCCAGCAGTCAACCTCAGAAAGAAAATTCACCCCTCCACTTT.

The chain uses TRBV9 and TRBJ2-7; D is unclear. V gave up 0 bases and J gave up 2 bases, with 9 bases separating them. CDR3 length equals 14 residues. The germline gives CDR1 SGDLS, CDR2 YYNGEE. CDR3 loop: CASSVAGSPYEQYF. CDR3 sequence (DNA): TGTGCCAGCAGCGTAGCAGGATCTCCCTACGAGCAGTACTTC.

This clone was found a few times. This chain uses TRBV3-1 (or the pseudogene TRBV3-2) with TRBJ2-7; 13 bases map to TRBD2. There are 16 residues in the CDR3. The V and J ends lost 4 bases and 2 bases, in that order; junction bases with no gene match: 5. CDR1 is LGHDT, CDR2 YNNKEL, per germline (reference sequence). The chain's CDR3 is CASSLIGLAGAYEQYF. The CDR3 nucleotides read TGTGCCAGCAGCCTCATCGGACTAGCGGGGGCCTACGAGCAGTACTTC.

The rearrangement links TRBV29-1 to TRBJ2-6; maybe TRBD1 (5 bases). Germline V gives CDR1 SQVTM, CDR2 ANQGSEA. The CDR3 is made up of 15 amino acids. V was trimmed by 5 bases and J by 1 base, leaving 12 bases between them. CDR3 amino acids: CSVLSGPSGANVLTF. CDR3 nucleotides: TGCAGCGTTCTATCAGGGCCATCTGGGGCCAACGTCCTGACTTTC.

This clone was seen ten or more times. V is TRBV6-2 or TRBV6-3 and J is TRBJ2-7, with 7 positions matching TRBD1. J lost 0 bases, V lost 0 bases, and 2 bases had no gene match. The CDR3 loop spans 15 amino acids. From germline, CDR1 is MNHEY and CDR2 SVGEGT. CDR3 sequence (DNA): TGTGCCAGCAGTTACTCCGGGACAGTCTCCTACGAGCAGTACTTC. Protein sequence: CASSYSGTVSYEQYF.

V usage is TRBV5-1 and J usage is TRBJ2-7; 8 bases map to TRBD1. V was pared by 0 bases and J by 2 bases, with 1 base of the junction left unmatched. CDR1 and CDR2 (germline): SGHRS, YFSETQ. This CDR3 is 14 amino acids long. The CDR3: CASSLGTGPYEQYF. CDR3 coding DNA: TGCGCCAGCAGCTTGGGGACAGGGCCCTACGAGCAGTACTTC.

The chain links TRBV4-3 to TRBJ2-2; 8 bases agree with TRBD2. CDR3 length: 18 residues. Trimming took 0 bases from V and 4 from J; bases not matched to a gene: 10. Germline V CDR1 and CDR2: LGHNA, YSLEER. The CDR3 coding sequence is TGCGCCAGCAGCCAAGATCAGGCGGGGGGCCATATCACCGGGGAGCTGTTTTTT. It translates to CASSQDQAGGHITGELFF.